Shown below are 22 T cell receptor beta chains from a single sample sequenced in a study of early T cells in non-severe SARS-CoV-2 infection. MiXCR, applied by TCRdb to the 5' RACE reads, yields one record per CDR3 protein. Of just over 60,000 distinct CDR3 sequences in the sample, 8.5% to 9.5% are singletons; the top ten hold 1.2%. The sample taken for sequencing was whole blood. The receptors shown here come from an adult who was a healthcare worker with PCR-confirmed SARS-CoV-2 infection or an uninfected control (not recorded which).

This rearrangement joins TRBV5-1 to TRBJ1-5; tentative D call: TRBD1 (6 bases). With 3 bases removed from V and 6 bases from J, the gap between germline ends came to 13 bases. The germline CDR1 and CDR2 sequences are SGHRS and YFSETQ. CDR3 length equals 14 residues. The CDR3 nucleotides are TGCGCCAGCAGCTCCGGAGGGGGGGCTCAGCCCCAGCATTTT. Protein: CASSSGGGAQPQHF.

The V call is TRBV18, the J call TRBJ1-6; 7 positions agree with TRBD1. The germline CDR1 and CDR2 sequences are KGHSH and LQKENI. The J segment lost 7 bases and the V segment lost 1 base, leaving 4 bases of the junction unmatched. This CDR3 is 15 amino acids long. The DNA of the CDR3 is TGTGCCAGCTCACCACAGGGACAGCAAAATTCACCCCTCCACTTT. Its translation: CASSPQGQQNSPLHF.

The sample holds one count of this clonotype. The CDR3 bases are TGTGCCAGCAGCCCGGAGGGGGAGTGGGCCAAAAACATTCAGTACTTC. Its protein product is CASSPEGEWAKNIQYF. The V gene is TRBV5-6, the J gene TRBJ2-4; either TRBD1 or TRBD2 may supply D (6 bases each). Germline V gives CDR1 SGHDT, CDR2 YYEEEE. The CDR3 is made up of 16 amino acids. The V end lost 4 bases, the J end lost 1 base, and 15 bases lay between the germline ends.

This clonotype came up many times. V and J are TRBV18 and TRBJ2-5; possibly TRBD2 for D (5 bases). The CDR3 has 15 amino acids. The germline V and J ends were trimmed by 3 bases and 3 bases, with 14 bases remaining between them. Germline V lookup: CDR1 KGHSH, CDR2 LQKENI. CDR3 nucleotides: TGTGCCAGCTCACCTTACGGCAGCGGTGAAGAGACCCAGTACTTC. This codes for CASSPYGSGEETQYF.

This clonotype was detected many times. The V and J genes are TRBV7-9 and TRBJ2-3, with D possibly matching TRBD2 (5 bases). Germline CDR1 is SEHNR and CDR2 is FQNEAQ (reference sequence). Trimming cost V 6 bases and J 1 base, with 17 bases left between them. The CDR3 covers 16 residues. In DNA, the CDR3 is TGTGCCAGCAGAATAGACTACTCACCGGGCACAGATACGCAGTATTTT. Protein sequence: CASRIDYSPGTDTQYF.

The V and J genes are TRBV5-1 and TRBJ1-1; D unresolved. The CDR3 runs to 12 residues. The germline CDR1 and CDR2 sequences are SGHRS and YFSETQ. The V end was cut by 3 bases, the J end by 1 base, with 4 bases between. CDR3 nucleotide sequence: TGCGCCAGCAGCTCGCAGAACACTGAAGCTTTCTTT. Translation: CASSSQNTEAFF.

This clonotype was picked up a small number of times. The rearrangement uses TRBV3-1 and TRBJ2-5; D ambiguous. Trimming removed 6 bases from V and 1 base from J, with 9 bases in between. This CDR3 contains 13 residues. Looked up from germline, CDR1 is LGHDT and CDR2 is YNNKEL (reference sequence). This CDR3 reads CASSRMIQETQYF. In nucleotides, the CDR3 is TGTGCCAGCAGTCGCATGATCCAAGAGACCCAGTACTTC.

This clonotype turned up a few times. The chain joins TRBV6-4 to TRBJ2-6; no definite D call. Germline V lookup: CDR1 MRHNA, CDR2 SNTAGT. V was cut by 5 bases and J by 1 base, with 12 bases left in between. CDR3 size: 16 residues. CDR3 sequence: CASSSTLYSGANVLTF. DNA for the CDR3: TGTGCCAGCAGTTCGACATTATATTCTGGGGCCAACGTCCTGACTTTC.

The V call is TRBV12-3 or TRBV12-4, the J call TRBJ2-3; 10 nucleotides line up with TRBD2. J gave up 7 bases and V 5 bases, and 12 bases lay outside the gene matches. This CDR3 spans 16 amino acids. CDR3 DNA: TGTGCCAGCAGTCCAGTAGCGGGGGGCCCTATCTATACGCAGTATTTT. Its translation: CASSPVAGGPIYTQYF.

This clonotype has at least ten counts. The chain joins TRBV20-1 to TRBJ1-2; TRBD1 agrees at 7 bases. The CDR3 extends over 15 amino acids. V lost 3 bases to trimming and J lost 6 bases; unmatched junction nucleotides: 13. Germline V gives CDR1 DFQATT, CDR2 SNEGSKA (reference sequence). This CDR3 is CSASLGNTGADGYTF. The CDR3 DNA follows: TGCAGTGCTAGCCTGGGGAATACAGGGGCTGATGGCTACACCTTC.

This clonotype has only a few counts. V usage is TRBV5-8 and J usage is TRBJ2-2; no clear D gene. V was pared by 2 bases and J by 6 bases, with 8 bases between. CDR1 is SGHTS and CDR2 is YDEGEE in the germline V gene. The CDR3 is 13 amino acids. The DNA for the CDR3 is TGTGCCAGCAGCTTTGCGATCGCCGGGGAGCTGTTTTTT. Translating gives CASSFAIAGELFF. Drawing the rest from reference TRBV5-8 and TRBJ2-2, the complete variable domain is EAGVTQSPTHLIKTRGQQATLRCSPISGHTSVYWYQQALGLGLQFLLWYDEGEERNRGNFPPRFSGRQFPNYSSELNVNALELEDSALYLCASSFAIAGELFFGEGSRLTVL.

There are a few counts of this clonotype. The V and J genes are TRBV7-2 and TRBJ1-4; 8 nucleotides match TRBD1. Germline assignment: CDR1 SGHTA and CDR2 FQGNSA. Germline trimming cut 5 bases from V and 0 bases from J; bases unmatched to any gene: 11. CDR3 length: 18 residues. The CDR3 spells CASSAHRGNVATNEKLFF. The CDR3, as DNA: TGTGCCAGCAGCGCACACAGGGGGAACGTTGCAACTAATGAAAAACTGTTTTTT.

The V and J genes are TRBV7-2 and TRBJ1-5; D might be TRBD1 (5 bases). V was cut by 0 bases and J by 1 base, with 10 bases left in between. The CDR3 contains 16 residues. Germline V gene sequence: CDR1 SGHTA, CDR2 FQGNSA. The CDR3 nucleotides read TGTGCCAGCAGCTTAGCGGGACCGAGCAGCAATCAGCCCCAGCATTTT. This sequence encodes CASSLAGPSSNQPQHF.

This clonotype was counted ten times or more. The chain uses TRBV15 and TRBJ2-5; 8 positions agree with TRBD1. CDR1 and CDR2 from the germline V gene are LNHNV and YYDKDF (reference sequence). V lost 5 bases to trimming and J lost 4 bases; unmatched junction nucleotides: 12. This CDR3 has 16 amino acids. The CDR3 loop reads CATSPLPGQVTETQYF. The DNA of the CDR3 is TGTGCCACCAGCCCCCTTCCGGGACAGGTAACAGAGACCCAGTACTTC.

The chain uses TRBV9 and TRBJ1-1; D not certain. The CDR3 has 15 residues. The germline V gene has CDR1 SGDLS and CDR2 YYNGEE. V dropped 5 bases and J dropped 8 bases, with 22 bases sitting between them. The CDR3 sequence is CASRETDAEGREAFF. The CDR3 DNA reads TGTGCCAGCAGGGAAACGGATGCAGAGGGCCGGGAAGCTTTCTTT.

In its sample, this clonotype was seen many times. The rearrangement uses TRBV6-1 and TRBJ1-3; D uncertain. CDR1 and CDR2 (germline): MNHNS, SASEGT. The V end was cut by 4 bases, the J end by 2 bases, with 12 bases between. The CDR3 is 15 residues long. CDR3 region: CASSGPGPAGNTIYF. The CDR3, as DNA: TGTGCCAGCAGTGGACCGGGCCCAGCTGGAAACACCATATATTTT.

This clonotype was observed a few times. V and J are TRBV4-1 and TRBJ2-2, with D perhaps matching TRBD1 (5 bases). The germline gives CDR1 MGHRA, CDR2 YSYEKL. The V and J ends lost 6 bases and 1 base respectively, with 18 bases between them. This CDR3 contains 17 residues. DNA of the CDR3: TGCGCCAGCAGTCCAAAAGGGGCTACCAAGAACACCGGGGAGCTGTTTTTT. This encodes CASSPKGATKNTGELFF.

This clonotype has just a few counts. The chain recombines TRBV28 with TRBJ2-3; D uncertain. The V end lost 7 bases, the J end lost 4 bases, and 9 bases lay between the germline ends. Germline V gene lookup returns CDR1 MDHEN and CDR2 SYDVKM. This CDR3 spans 12 amino acids. The CDR3 nucleotides are TGTGCCAGCACCCTGTCCCCAGATACGCAGTATTTT. Translated, it gives CASTLSPDTQYF.

This clonotype was observed at least ten times. The chain carries TRBV6-1 and TRBJ1-1; TRBD1 matches at 9 bases. The junction had 14 bases not matched to a gene; V was cut back by 5 bases and J by 4 bases. Germline V gene lookup returns CDR1 MNHNS and CDR2 SASEGT. The CDR3 loop spans 17 amino acids. Here the CDR3 DNA reads TGTGCCAGCAGTCCACCAAACAGGGGGCGCGGGAGCACTGAAGCTTTCTTT. Residues: CASSPPNRGRGSTEAFF.

This chain uses TRBV5-1 with TRBJ1-1, with a weak D call TRBD1 (6 bases). The length of the CDR3 is 13 residues. Between the trimmed V and J ends, which lost 3 bases and 1 base, there was a span of 7 bases. Germline-derived CDR1 and CDR2 are SGHRS and YFSETQ. CDR3 DNA sequence: TGCGCCAGCAGCTCCAGGGGGAACACTGAAGCTTTCTTT. It is translated as CASSSRGNTEAFF.

The chain combines TRBV7-2 with TRBJ2-1, with D maybe TRBD1 (6 bases). This CDR3 comprises 13 residues. V lost 5 bases, J lost 10 bases, and 15 bases lay in between. CDR1 is SGHTA, CDR2 FQGNSA, per germline. Here the CDR3 reads CASSITPGVEQFF. The CDR3 nucleotides read TGTGCCAGCAGCATTACCCCAGGGGTCGAGCAGTTCTTC. Variable domain in full (rest from reference TRBV7-2 and TRBJ2-1): GAGVSQSPSNKVTEKGKDVELRCDPISGHTALYWYRQSLGQGLEFLIYFQGNSAPDKSGLPSDRFSAERTGGSVSTLTIQRTQQEDSAVYLCASSITPGVEQFFGPGTRLTVL.

J is TRBJ2-1 and V is TRBV6-5; D is unresolved. Per germline, CDR1 MNHEY and CDR2 SVGAGI. The CDR3 runs 11 residues. V lost 3 bases and J lost 10, with 7 bases in between. CDR3 nucleotides: TGTGCCAGCAGTTATTTGGGGGAGCAGTTCTTC. Protein sequence: CASSYLGEQFF.